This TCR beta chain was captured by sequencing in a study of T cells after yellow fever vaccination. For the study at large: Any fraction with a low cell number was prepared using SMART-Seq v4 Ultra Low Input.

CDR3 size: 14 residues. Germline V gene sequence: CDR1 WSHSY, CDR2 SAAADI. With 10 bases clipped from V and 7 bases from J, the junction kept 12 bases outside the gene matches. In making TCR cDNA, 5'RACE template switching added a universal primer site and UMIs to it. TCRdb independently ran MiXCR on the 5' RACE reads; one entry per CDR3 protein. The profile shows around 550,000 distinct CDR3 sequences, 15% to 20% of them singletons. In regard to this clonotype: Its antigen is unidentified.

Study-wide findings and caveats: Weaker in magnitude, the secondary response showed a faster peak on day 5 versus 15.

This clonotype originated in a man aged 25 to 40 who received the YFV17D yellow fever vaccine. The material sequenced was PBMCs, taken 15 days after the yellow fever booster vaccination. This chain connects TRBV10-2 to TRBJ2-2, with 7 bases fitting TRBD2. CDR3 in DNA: TGCGCCACCCTCCCCAGCGGGAAGGGCGGGGAGCTGTTTTTT. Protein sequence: CATLPSGKGGELFF.